This T cell receptor (beta chain) came from a study of tumor and adjacent non-tumor tissue in lung cancer. On the study more broadly: Aged about 31 to 76 years, patients included roughly eleven men and about five women with stage I to III disease.

This sample's RNA came from whole unsorted tissue. Chemotherapy-naive patients with new lung cancer underwent thoracic surgery in China, August–November 2014. Points from the study as a whole: Tumor TCR diversity, when higher, was linked to shorter survival.

To note about this clonotype: The antigen remains undetermined. The junction departs from germline at one end; a sequencing error may be responsible.

This CDR3 is built from 15 residues. Germline V lookup: CDR1 SGHAT, CDR2 FQNNGV. Three rounds of nested PCR, following a modified ARM-PCR protocol, produced the TCRbeta library. Each CDR3 protein is one row after TCRdb ran MiXCR on the multiplex PCR reads. Of 71,000 or so distinct CDR3 sequences listed, 80% to 85% are singletons. The specimen sequenced was lung tumor tissue. The receptor was isolated from a woman aged 45-65 years with non-small cell lung cancer. The genes are TRBV11-2 and TRBJ1-4; TRBD1 aligns across 8 bases. The CDR3 loop is CTSSPRQGPDEKLFF. DNA for the CDR3: TGTACCAGTAGCCCACGACAGGGGCCCGATGAAAAACTGTTTTTT.